This passage covers 23 T cell receptor beta chains from one sample sequenced in a study of T cells after yellow fever vaccination. TCRdb redid the calling of the 5' RACE reads with MiXCR, one entry per CDR3 protein. This table holds about 170,000 distinct CDR3 sequences, approximately 10% found once. Sequencing was performed on CD8+ T cells sorted from PBMCs, taken 15 days after the yellow fever booster vaccination. These receptors originate from a man aged 18-30 years who received the YFV17D yellow fever vaccine.

The rearrangement links TRBV9 to TRBJ2-7; D is perhaps TRBD2 (6 bases). CDR1 is SGDLS, CDR2 YYNGEE, per germline. With 7 bases removed from V and 1 base from J, the gap between germline ends came to 15 bases. This CDR3 contains 14 residues. The CDR3 DNA is TGTGCCAGCTCTCCGGAGGGGAGTTCCTACGAGCAGTACTTC. Translating it yields CASSPEGSSYEQYF.

The chain recombines TRBV7-9 with TRBJ1-1; D is ambiguous. The CDR3 has 13 amino acids. V was cut by 1 base and J by 5 bases, with 8 bases left in between. Germline CDR1 and CDR2: SEHNR and FQNEAQ (reference sequence). This CDR3 is CASSLGAPTEAFF. In nucleotides, the CDR3 is TGTGCCAGCAGCTTAGGAGCCCCAACTGAAGCTTTCTTT. The complete variable domain, with remaining parts taken from reference TRBV7-9 and TRBJ1-1, reads DTGVSQNPRHKITKRGQNVTFRCDPISEHNRLYWYRQTLGQGPEFLTYFQNEAQLEKSRLLSDRFSAERPKGSFSTLEIQRTEQGDSAMYLCASSLGAPTEAFFGQGTRLTVV.

This clonotype was detected only a few times. This chain connects TRBV7-9 to TRBJ2-1, with no clear D. Germline CDR1 reads SEHNR; CDR2 reads FQNEAQ (reference sequence). The CDR3 has 14 residues. V lost 2 bases to trimming and J lost 0 bases, with 5 bases between them. CDR3 in amino acids: CASSLTYSYNEQFF. The CDR3 region has the DNA TGTGCCAGCAGCTTAACCTACTCCTACAATGAGCAGTTCTTC.

This clonotype was seen a handful of times. Here the CDR3 DNA reads TGTGCCAGCAGCTTTCCCACCTACGAGCAGTACTTC. Amino acids: CASSFPTYEQYF. The chain combines TRBV11-2 with TRBJ2-7; D call uncertain. Trimming pared 3 bases from V and 2 bases from J, leaving 5 bases between. CDR1 is SGHAT and CDR2 is FQNNGV in the germline V gene. The CDR3 sequence is 12 residues long.

This clonotype was counted between two and nine times. The chain employs TRBV4-1 and TRBJ2-6, with D unresolved. The germline CDR1 and CDR2 sequences are MGHRA and YSYEKL. This CDR3 contains 15 residues. V was cut by 3 bases and J by 4 bases, with 10 bases left in between. The CDR3 DNA is TGCGCCAGCAGCCATCCACTGAGCGGGGCCAACGTCCTGACTTTC. As protein: CASSHPLSGANVLTF.

The chain carries TRBV7-2 and TRBJ1-1; a possible D gene is TRBD1 (6 bases). V was cut by 7 bases and J by 4 bases, with 16 bases left in between. In germline, CDR1 is SGHTA, CDR2 FQGNSA. The CDR3 sequence is 14 residues long. DNA of the CDR3: TGTGCCAGCAACTCACCAGGGGAGGTCACTGAAGCTTTCTTT. Translation: CASNSPGEVTEAFF.

This chain connects TRBV2 to TRBJ2-7; no clear D gene. The germline V gene has CDR1 SNHLY and CDR2 FYNNEI. V shed 2 bases and J shed 4 bases, with 15 bases lying between them. The CDR3 contains 15 residues. DNA of the CDR3: TGTGCCAGCAGTGAATCGTTCGGCAGGCGTTACGAGCAGTACTTC. It specifies CASSESFGRRYEQYF. Combining the CDR3 with reference TRBV2 and TRBJ2-7 gives the whole variable domain EPEVTQTPSHQVTQMGQEVILRCVPISNHLYFYWYRQILGQKVEFLVSFYNNEISEKSEIFDDQFSVERPDGSNFTLKIRSTKLEDSAMYFCASSESFGRRYEQYFGPGTRLTVT.

This clonotype has a handful of counts. Because the CDR3's place on the DNA is in doubt, the DNA is left out and the CDR3 is given as listed by TCRdb. The chain employs TRBV7-3 and TRBJ2-2; TRBD2 is taken as the D call from the table, unchecked against the DNA. The CDR3 length equals 18 residues, ends included. Germline V gives CDR1 SGHTA, CDR2 FQGTGA. CDR3: CASSSPGLAGISPGSCFF.

This clonotype was detected only once. The CDR3, as DNA: TGTGCCAGCAGTTACTCGGGAGAGGGGGCAGGGAGCACTGAAGCTTTCTTT. Translated, it gives CASSYSGEGAGSTEAFF. The rearrangement links TRBV6-2 or TRBV6-3 to TRBJ1-1; TRBD1 matches at 7 bases. J lost 4 bases, V lost 0 bases, and 11 bases had no gene match. Germline CDR1 reads MNHEY; CDR2 reads SVGEGT. The length of the CDR3 is 17 residues.

This clonotype was picked up a small number of times. J is TRBJ2-5 and V is TRBV7-7; 8 nucleotides agree with TRBD1. CDR1 SSHAT and CDR2 FNYEAQ come from the germline V gene (reference sequence). The length of the CDR3 is 14 residues. Germline trimming cut 5 bases from V and 5 bases from J; bases unmatched to any gene: 7. The CDR3 DNA follows: TGTGCCAGCAGCGCTCGGACAGGGAAGGAGACCCAGTACTTC. The encoded protein is CASSARTGKETQYF.

There are a few counts of this clonotype. The chain carries TRBV6-5 and TRBJ1-4, with 8 bases that match TRBD1. The germline V gene encodes CDR1 MNHEY and CDR2 SVGAGI. The CDR3 consists of 15 residues. Unmatched junction bases numbered 8, after V lost 6 bases and J lost 5 bases. In nucleotides, the CDR3 is TGTGCCAGCAGGGCCGCAGGGGGCCTGAATGAAAAACTGTTTTTT. Protein sequence: CASRAAGGLNEKLFF.

V usage is TRBV6-5 and J usage is TRBJ2-1; a possible D gene is TRBD2 (7 bases). In germline, CDR1 is MNHEY, CDR2 SVGAGI. The V and J ends lost 2 bases and 3 bases respectively, with 11 bases between them. CDR3 length: 15 amino acids. The CDR3 region is CASSYGGGGYNEQFF. CDR3 nucleotides: TGTGCCAGCAGTTACGGAGGGGGGGGCTACAATGAGCAGTTCTTC.

This clonotype was detected ten times or more. The rearrangement joins TRBV12-3 or TRBV12-4 to TRBJ2-1; 11 bases match TRBD1. J lost 9 bases, V lost 7 bases, and 5 bases had no gene match. The CDR3 spans 13 residues. CDR3 in DNA: TGTGCCAGCATCCCGGACAGGGGGCCTGAGCAGTTCTTC. Encoded protein: CASIPDRGPEQFF.

This clonotype was picked up a small number of times. The chain joins TRBV25-1 to TRBJ2-5; possibly TRBD1 for D (7 bases). Trimming removed 4 bases at V and 4 bases at J, with 19 bases between. The CDR3 runs to 16 residues. Germline V CDR1 and CDR2: MGHDK, SYGVNS. CDR3 residues: CASSGGARQGGETQYF. In nucleotides, the CDR3 is TGTGCCAGCAGTGGAGGTGCTAGGCAGGGGGGAGAGACCCAGTACTTC. Using reference TRBV25-1 and TRBJ2-5 for the parts outside the CDR3, the full variable domain is EADIYQTPRYLVIGTGKKITLECSQTMGHDKMYWYQQDPGMELHLIHYSYGVNSTEKGDLSSESTVSRIRTEHFPLTLESARPSHTSQYLCASSGGARQGGETQYFGPGTRLLVL.

The chain combines TRBV7-9 with TRBJ2-1; D is unclear. Germline V CDR1 and CDR2: SEHNR, FQNEAQ (reference sequence). V was shortened by 0 bases and J by 9 bases, with 12 bases between the two germline ends. The CDR3 has 14 amino acids. The CDR3 is CASSLARVPGEQFF. The CDR3 DNA sequence: TGTGCCAGCAGCTTAGCAAGGGTCCCAGGTGAGCAGTTCTTC. Filled out from reference TRBV7-9 and TRBJ2-1, the complete variable domain reads DTGVSQNPRHKITKRGQNVTFRCDPISEHNRLYWYRQTLGQGPEFLTYFQNEAQLEKSRLLSDRFSAERPKGSFSTLEIQRTEQGDSAMYLCASSLARVPGEQFFGPGTRLTVL.

The chain is built from TRBV15 and TRBJ1-1; D perhaps matches TRBD1 (5 bases). Trimming stripped 1 base from V and 0 bases from J, with 15 bases between. Germline CDR1 and CDR2: LNHNV and YYDKDF (reference sequence). The CDR3 sequence is 17 residues long. CDR3 bases: TGTGCCACCAGCAGAGGGGGGGGTTATCGCATGAACACTGAAGCTTTCTTT. Protein product: CATSRGGGYRMNTEAFF.

The V and J genes are TRBV7-9 and TRBJ2-3; D uncertain. This CDR3 has 13 residues. Germline V gene data show CDR1 as SEHNR and CDR2 as FQNEAQ (reference sequence). With 5 bases removed from V and 7 bases from J, the gap between germline ends came to 13 bases. The DNA of the CDR3 is TGTGCCAGCAGCCCCCCGACGGTCCATACGCAGTATTTT. This translates into CASSPPTVHTQYF. The whole variable domain, remainder taken from reference TRBV7-9 and TRBJ2-3, is DTGVSQNPRHKITKRGQNVTFRCDPISEHNRLYWYRQTLGQGPEFLTYFQNEAQLEKSRLLSDRFSAERPKGSFSTLEIQRTEQGDSAMYLCASSPPTVHTQYFGPGTRLTVL.

This clonotype was seen only a few times. This chain links TRBV5-1 with TRBJ2-7; 10 nucleotides line up with TRBD1. Germline-derived CDR1 and CDR2 are SGHRS and YFSETQ. Trimming took 4 bases from V and 6 from J; bases not matched to a gene: 7. This CDR3 has 14 residues. The CDR3 sequence: CASSPGTGVLEQYV. The CDR3 region has the DNA TGCGCCAGCAGCCCCGGGACAGGGGTTCTCGAGCAGTACGTC.

This clonotype showed up many times. V gene TRBV7-8 combines with J gene TRBJ2-7; TRBD1 matches 8 bases. Per germline, CDR1 SGHVS and CDR2 FQNEAQ. The CDR3 runs 16 residues. The J segment lost 2 bases and the V segment lost 3 bases, leaving 9 bases of the junction unmatched. The chain's CDR3 is CASSLPDGTGPYEQYF. CDR3 in DNA: TGTGCCAGCAGCTTGCCCGACGGGACAGGCCCCTACGAGCAGTACTTC.

This chain uses TRBV7-2 with TRBJ2-7; unclear D gene. With 0 bases removed from V and 6 bases from J, the gap between germline ends came to 3 bases. The germline V gene encodes CDR1 SGHTA and CDR2 FQGNSA. The CDR3 contains 11 residues. The CDR3 nucleotides are TGTGCCAGCAGCTTAGCGCGCGAGCAGTACTTC. This encodes CASSLAREQYF.

This chain links TRBV7-9 with TRBJ2-2, with a weak D call TRBD2 (6 bases). CDR1 SEHNR and CDR2 FQNEAQ come from the germline V gene (reference sequence). CDR3 length equals 16 residues. V was cut by 0 bases and J by 9 bases, with 17 bases left in between. The CDR3 protein is CASSLAERLGGRELFF. Written as DNA, the CDR3 is TGTGCCAGCAGCTTAGCCGAGCGCCTCGGGGGTCGGGAGCTGTTTTTT.

In its sample, this clonotype was seen a few times. The chain joins TRBV9 to TRBJ1-6, with D unresolved. Trimming removed 0 bases at V and 0 bases at J, with 7 bases between. The CDR3 covers 16 residues. Germline-derived CDR1 and CDR2 are SGDLS and YYNGEE. CDR3 amino acids: CASSVDGSSYNSPLHF. For the CDR3, the DNA is TGTGCCAGCAGCGTAGATGGGAGCTCCTATAATTCACCCCTCCACTTT.

This clonotype was observed a handful of times. V is TRBV20-1 and J is TRBJ1-1, with 7 positions matching TRBD1. The J segment lost 1 base and the V segment lost 0 bases, leaving 8 bases of the junction unmatched. Germline V lookup: CDR1 DFQATT, CDR2 SNEGSKA (reference sequence). The CDR3 covers 16 residues. The CDR3 coding sequence is TGCAGTGCTAGAGATTTCGAGGGGACAGCGAACACTGAAGCTTTCTTT. Its translation: CSARDFEGTANTEAFF.